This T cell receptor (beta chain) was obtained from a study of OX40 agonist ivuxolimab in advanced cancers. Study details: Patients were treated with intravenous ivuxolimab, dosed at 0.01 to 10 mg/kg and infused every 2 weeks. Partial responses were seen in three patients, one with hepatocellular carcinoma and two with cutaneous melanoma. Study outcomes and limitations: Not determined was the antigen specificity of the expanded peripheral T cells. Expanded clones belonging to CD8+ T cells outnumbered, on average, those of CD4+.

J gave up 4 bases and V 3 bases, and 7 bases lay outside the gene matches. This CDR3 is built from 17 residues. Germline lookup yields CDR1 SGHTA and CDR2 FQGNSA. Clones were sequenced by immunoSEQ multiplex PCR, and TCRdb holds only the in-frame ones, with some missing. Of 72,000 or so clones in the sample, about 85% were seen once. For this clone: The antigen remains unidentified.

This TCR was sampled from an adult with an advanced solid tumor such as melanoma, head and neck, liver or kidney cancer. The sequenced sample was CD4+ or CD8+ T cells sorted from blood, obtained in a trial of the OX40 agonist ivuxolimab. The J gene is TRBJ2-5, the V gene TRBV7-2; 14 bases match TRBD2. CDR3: CASSFETSGGAGETQYF. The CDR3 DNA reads TGTGCCAGCAGCTTTGAGACTAGCGGGGGGGCCGGAGAGACCCAGTACTTC. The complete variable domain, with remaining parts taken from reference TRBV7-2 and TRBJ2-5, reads GAGVSQSPSNKVTEKGKDVELRCDPISGHTALYWYRQSLGQGLEFLIYFQGNSAPDKSGLPSDRFSAERTGGSVSTLTIQRTQQEDSAVYLCASSFETSGGAGETQYFGPGTRLLVL.